This T cell receptor (beta chain) was found in a study of T cell repertoires in cytomegalovirus infection. Study background: A matching HLA type, together with CMV infection, was signaled by public TCR beta signatures.

As to this clonotype: Its target is unknown.

CDR1 and CDR2 (germline): SGHVS, FQNEAQ. This CDR3 contains 14 residues. Trimming removed 4 bases from V and 3 bases from J; junction bases left unmatched: 3. TCRdb re-derived calls from the reads in MiXCR, one entry per CDR3 protein. This sample has fewer than 700,000 distinct CDR3 sequences, with 24% found just once. Study-level results: It was HLA-C-restricted CMV-specific TCR beta clonotypes that dominated the response ex vivo. Individuals carrying CMV plus the relevant HLA were identified by cumulative frequency of public TCR beta families.

Sequenced material: CD8+ T cells from PBMCs. The clonotype originates from a human donor in good health (CMV status not recorded). Some clones in this sample may be carry-over from other donors' samples. The chain recombines TRBV7-8 with TRBJ2-7; 10 bases are shared with TRBD1. The CDR3 sequence: CASSSRDRGYEQYV. The CDR3 DNA follows: TGTGCCAGCAGCTCCCGGGACAGGGGCTACGAGCAGTACGTC.